Below, 2 T cell receptor beta chains from the same sample are listed, as sequenced in a study of CD4 and CD8 cells across lung adenocarcinoma regions. A single record per CDR3 protein comes from TCRdb applying MiXCR to the PCR reads. The table shows some 19,000 distinct CDR3 sequences, with around 51% occurring only once. Sequenced sample: CD8+ T cells from the center of a lung tumor. The receptors were sampled from a female donor with lung adenocarcinoma. The CD4 and CD8 labels of this study may be unreliable.

This chain uses TRBV6-1 with TRBJ1-1; weak D call: TRBD1 (5 bases). The CDR3 runs to 15 residues. The V gene lost 6 bases and the J gene lost 2 bases, with 16 bases spanning the gap. CDR1 is MNHNS and CDR2 is SASEGT in the germline V gene. The CDR3 DNA reads TGTGCCAGCAGACGCCCAGGGACGGGAAACACTGAAGCTTTCTTT. Its protein is CASRRPGTGNTEAFF.

The chain uses TRBV6-1 and TRBJ2-2; D is possibly TRBD1 (6 bases). The V gene lost 7 bases and the J gene lost 13 bases, with 25 bases spanning the gap. The germline CDR1 and CDR2 sequences are MNHNS and SASEGT. The CDR3 covers 15 residues. This chain's CDR3 is CASKTGQVNTEALFF. The CDR3 bases are TGTGCCAGCAAGACGGGACAAGTGAACACAGAGGCGCTGTTTTTT.